This record looks at one TCR beta chain sequence and its context. No antigen is known for it. Using immunoSEQ multiplex PCR, the repertoire was profiled, and TCRdb retains in-frame clones only, with some absent. Of some 110,000 clones in the sample, around 87% are singletons; the top ten hold 2.5% to 3%. These data are taken from a study of T cell responses to AZD1222 COVID-19 vaccine. Study background: Pooling was applied to second doses at about 4 or about 12 weeks. Study-level findings and limits: Clonal diversity may have been underestimated, and the donors were mostly white British, with more females than males.

Germline-derived CDR1 and CDR2 are MNHEY and SVGAGI. There are 15 residues in the CDR3. V gave up 6 bases and J gave up 5 bases; unmatched junction bases: 9. The chain couples TRBV6-5 to TRBJ1-2, with 10 bases identical to TRBD1. This clonotype was sampled from an adult in good health. The sequencing used peripheral blood, collected on day 0 of AZD1222 vaccination. The CDR3 region has the DNA TGTGCCAGCAGGGATCTGACAGGGGGCCGGTATGGCTACACCTTC. It yields the protein CASRDLTGGRYGYTF.